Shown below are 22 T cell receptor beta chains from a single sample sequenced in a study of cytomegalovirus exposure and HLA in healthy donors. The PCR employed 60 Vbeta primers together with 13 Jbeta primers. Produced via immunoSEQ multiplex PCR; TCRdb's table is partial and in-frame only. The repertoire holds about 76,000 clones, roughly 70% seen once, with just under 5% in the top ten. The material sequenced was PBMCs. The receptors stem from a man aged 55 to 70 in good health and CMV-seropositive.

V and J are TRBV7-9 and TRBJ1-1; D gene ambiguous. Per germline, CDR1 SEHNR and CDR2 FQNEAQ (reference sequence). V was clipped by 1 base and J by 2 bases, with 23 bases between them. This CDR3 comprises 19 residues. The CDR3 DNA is TGTGCCAGCAGCTTAGACCCCCCGGGGTTCATCGTGGGTAACACTGAAGCTTTCTTT. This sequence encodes CASSLDPPGFIVGNTEAFF.

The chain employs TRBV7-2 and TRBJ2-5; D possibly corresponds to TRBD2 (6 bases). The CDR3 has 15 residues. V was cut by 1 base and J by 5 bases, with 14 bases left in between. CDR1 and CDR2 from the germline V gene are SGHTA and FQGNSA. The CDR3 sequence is CASSLGWGTGETQYF. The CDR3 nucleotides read TGTGCCAGCAGCTTAGGTTGGGGGACTGGGGAGACCCAGTACTTC.

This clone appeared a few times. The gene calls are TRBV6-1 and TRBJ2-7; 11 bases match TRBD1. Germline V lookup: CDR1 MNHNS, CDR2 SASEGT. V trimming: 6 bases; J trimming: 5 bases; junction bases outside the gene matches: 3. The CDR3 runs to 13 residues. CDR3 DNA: TGTGCCAGCAGGGGACAGGGGGAGAACGAGCAGTACTTC. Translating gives CASRGQGENEQYF.

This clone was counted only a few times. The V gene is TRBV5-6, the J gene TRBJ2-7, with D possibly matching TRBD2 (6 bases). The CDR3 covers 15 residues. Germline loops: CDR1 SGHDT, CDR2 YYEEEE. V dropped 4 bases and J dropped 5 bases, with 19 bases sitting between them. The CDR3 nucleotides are TGTGCCAGCAGCCCCGGGACTCCGGAAGGAAACGAGCAGTACTTC. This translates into CASSPGTPEGNEQYF.

CDR3 nucleotide sequence: TGTGCCAGCAGAGTCGACAGGAGCTATGGCTACACCTTC. Encoded protein: CASRVDRSYGYTF. This rearrangement joins TRBV6-6 to TRBJ1-2, with a possible D match to TRBD1 (6 bases). Trimming took off 6 bases at V and 4 bases at J, with 12 bases between the two ends. From germline, CDR1 is MNHNY and CDR2 SVGAGI (reference sequence). The CDR3 totals 13 residues.

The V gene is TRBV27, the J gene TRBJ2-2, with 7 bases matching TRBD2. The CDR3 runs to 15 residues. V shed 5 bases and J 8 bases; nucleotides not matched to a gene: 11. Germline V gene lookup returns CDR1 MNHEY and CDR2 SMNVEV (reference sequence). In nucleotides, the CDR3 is TGTGCCAGCAGTCGCCAGGGAGGGCCCGAAGGGGAGCTGTTTTTT. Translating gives CASSRQGGPEGELFF.

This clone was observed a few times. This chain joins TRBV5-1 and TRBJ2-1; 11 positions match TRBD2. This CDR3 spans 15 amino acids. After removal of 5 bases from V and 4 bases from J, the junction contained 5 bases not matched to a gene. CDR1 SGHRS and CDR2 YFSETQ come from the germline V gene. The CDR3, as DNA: TGCGCCAGCAGGAAACTAGCGGGAGAGTACAATGAGCAGTTCTTC. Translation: CASRKLAGEYNEQFF.

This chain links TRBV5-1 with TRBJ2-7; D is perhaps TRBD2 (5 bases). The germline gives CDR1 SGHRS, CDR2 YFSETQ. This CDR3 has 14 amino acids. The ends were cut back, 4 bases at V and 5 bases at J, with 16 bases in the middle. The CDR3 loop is CASSVGRGMDEQYF. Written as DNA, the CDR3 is TGCGCCAGCAGCGTCGGACGGGGTATGGACGAGCAGTACTTC. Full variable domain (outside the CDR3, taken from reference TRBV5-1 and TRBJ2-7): KAGVTQTPRYLIKTRGQQVTLSCSPISGHRSVSWYQQTPGQGLQFLFEYFSETQRNKGNFPGRFSGRQFSNSRSEMNVSTLELGDSALYLCASSVGRGMDEQYFGPGTRLTVT.

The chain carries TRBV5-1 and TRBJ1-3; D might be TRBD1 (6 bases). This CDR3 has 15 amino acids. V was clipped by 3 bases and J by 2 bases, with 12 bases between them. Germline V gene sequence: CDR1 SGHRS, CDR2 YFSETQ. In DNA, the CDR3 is TGCGCCAGCAGCTCGACAGGAGATGCTGGAAACACCATATATTTT. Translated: CASSSTGDAGNTIYF.

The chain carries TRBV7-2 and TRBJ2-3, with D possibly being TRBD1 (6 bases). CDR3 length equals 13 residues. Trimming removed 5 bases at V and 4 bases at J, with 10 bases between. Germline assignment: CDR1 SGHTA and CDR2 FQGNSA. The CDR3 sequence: CASSNRVSDTQYF. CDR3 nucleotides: TGTGCCAGCAGCAACAGGGTTTCAGATACGCAGTATTTT.

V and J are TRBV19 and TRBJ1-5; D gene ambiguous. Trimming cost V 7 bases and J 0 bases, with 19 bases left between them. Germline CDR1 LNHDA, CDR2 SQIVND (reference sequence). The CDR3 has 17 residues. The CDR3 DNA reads TGTGCCAGTAAGGCCAGGCTCGATTTGACTAGCAATCAGCCCCAGCATTTT. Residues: CASKARLDLTSNQPQHF. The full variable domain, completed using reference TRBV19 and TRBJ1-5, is DGGITQSPKYLFRKEGQNVTLSCEQNLNHDAMYWYRQDPGQGLRLIYYSQIVNDFQKGDIAEGYSVSREKKESFPLTVTSAQKNPTAFYLCASKARLDLTSNQPQHFGDGTRLSIL.

CDR3 protein: CAWSRGQLMNTEAFF. Written as DNA, the CDR3 is TGTGCCTGGAGTCGAGGACAGTTAATGAACACTGAAGCTTTCTTT. The chain has TRBV30 and TRBJ1-1; D possibly corresponds to TRBD1 (6 bases). This CDR3 region has 15 residues. Trimming removed 2 bases at V and 0 bases at J, with 13 bases between. Germline V gene data show CDR1 as GTSNPN and CDR2 as SVGIG (reference sequence). The variable domain in full, completed from reference TRBV30 and TRBJ1-1, reads SQTIHQWPATLVQPVGSPLSLECTVEGTSNPNLYWYRQAAGRGLQLLFYSVGIGQISSEVPQNLSASRPQDRQFILSSKKLLLSDSGFYLCAWSRGQLMNTEAFFGQGTRLTVV.

CDR3 region: CASSDRGVSSGANVLTF. CDR3 bases: TGTGCCAGCAGTGACAGGGGTGTTAGCTCTGGGGCCAACGTCCTGACTTTC. The chain has TRBV2 and TRBJ2-6, with D maybe TRBD1 (6 bases). V dropped 3 bases and J dropped 0 bases, with 12 bases sitting between them. Germline assignment: CDR1 SNHLY and CDR2 FYNNEI. The length of the CDR3 is 17 residues.

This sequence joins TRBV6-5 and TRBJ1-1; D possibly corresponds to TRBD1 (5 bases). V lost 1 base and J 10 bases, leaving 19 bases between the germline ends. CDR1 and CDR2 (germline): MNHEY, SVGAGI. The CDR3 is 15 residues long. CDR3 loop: CASSYFGHVRAGAFF. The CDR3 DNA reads TGTGCCAGCAGTTACTTTGGACATGTCCGAGCTGGAGCTTTCTTT.

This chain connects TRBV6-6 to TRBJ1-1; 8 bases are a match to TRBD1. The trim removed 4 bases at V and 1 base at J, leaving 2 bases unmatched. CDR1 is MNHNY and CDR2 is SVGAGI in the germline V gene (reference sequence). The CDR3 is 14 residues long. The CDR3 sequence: CASSSTGGNTEAFF. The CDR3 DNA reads TGTGCCAGCAGTTCCACAGGGGGGAACACTGAAGCTTTCTTT.

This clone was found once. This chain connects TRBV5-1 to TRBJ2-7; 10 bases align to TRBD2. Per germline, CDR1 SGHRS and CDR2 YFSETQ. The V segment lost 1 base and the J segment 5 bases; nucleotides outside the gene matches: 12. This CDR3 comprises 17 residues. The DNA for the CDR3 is TGCGCCAGCAGCTTGACGCCAGCGGGAGGGCCGGAGGACGAGCAGTACTTC. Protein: CASSLTPAGGPEDEQYF.

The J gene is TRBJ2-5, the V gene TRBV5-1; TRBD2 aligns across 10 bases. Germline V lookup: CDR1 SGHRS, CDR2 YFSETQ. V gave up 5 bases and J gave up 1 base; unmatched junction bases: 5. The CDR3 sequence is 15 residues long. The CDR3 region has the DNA TGCGCCAGCAGGTCTAGCGGGAGCCCCCAAGAGACCCAGTACTTC. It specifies CASRSSGSPQETQYF.

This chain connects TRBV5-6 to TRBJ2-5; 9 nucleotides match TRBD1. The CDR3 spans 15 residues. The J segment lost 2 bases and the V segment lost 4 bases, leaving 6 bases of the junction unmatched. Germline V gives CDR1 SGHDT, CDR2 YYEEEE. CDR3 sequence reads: CASSVDRGAQETQYF. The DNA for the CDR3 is TGTGCCAGCAGCGTGGACAGGGGTGCGCAAGAGACCCAGTACTTC.

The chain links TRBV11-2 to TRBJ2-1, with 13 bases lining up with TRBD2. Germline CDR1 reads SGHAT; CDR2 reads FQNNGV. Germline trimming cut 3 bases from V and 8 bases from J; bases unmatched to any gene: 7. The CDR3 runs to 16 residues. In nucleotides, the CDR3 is TGTGCCAGCAGCTTTGCCGGGACTAGCGGGATCCATGAGCAGTTCTTC. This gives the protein CASSFAGTSGIHEQFF.

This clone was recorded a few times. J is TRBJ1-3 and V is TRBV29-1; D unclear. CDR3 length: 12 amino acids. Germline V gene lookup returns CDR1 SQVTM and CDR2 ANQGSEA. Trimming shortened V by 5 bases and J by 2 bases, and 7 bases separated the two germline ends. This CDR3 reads CSVRPAGNTIYF. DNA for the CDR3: TGCAGCGTTCGTCCGGCTGGAAACACCATATATTTT.

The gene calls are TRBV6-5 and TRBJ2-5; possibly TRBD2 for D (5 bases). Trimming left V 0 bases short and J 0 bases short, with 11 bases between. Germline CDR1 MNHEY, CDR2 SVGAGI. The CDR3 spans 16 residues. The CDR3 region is CASSYSASRYQETQYF. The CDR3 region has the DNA TGTGCCAGCAGTTACTCTGCTAGCAGGTACCAAGAGACCCAGTACTTC.

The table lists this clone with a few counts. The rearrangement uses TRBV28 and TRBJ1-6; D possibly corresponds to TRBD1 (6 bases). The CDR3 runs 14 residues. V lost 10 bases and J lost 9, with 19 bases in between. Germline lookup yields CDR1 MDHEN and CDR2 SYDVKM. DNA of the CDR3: TGTGCCACCAATTCCAGGGGCCTGGGTTCACCCCTCCACTTT. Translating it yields CATNSRGLGSPLHF.